The clone carrying this T cell receptor beta chain was seen at least ten times. Its antigen remains unidentified. The data originate from a study of blood T cells in healthy people across ages. Study outcomes and limitations: Naive T cell percentage showed a strong correlation with TCR beta diversity. In the absence of known donor CMV status, changes in expanded clonotypes were possibly confounded.

The ends lost 3 bases at V and 12 bases at J; junction bases unmatched: 11. The length of the CDR3 is 15 residues. A second 7 to 11 cycle PCR used barcoded and J-beta primers. Template switching added a 12-random-nucleotide identifier to every cDNA molecule. TCRdb passed the 5' RACE reads through MiXCR, listing each CDR3 protein once. Among about 780,000 distinct CDR3 sequences listed, around half were seen once. Sequenced: blood. This sequence was found in a man at least 80 years old in good health. This chain joins TRBV12-3 or TRBV12-4 and TRBJ2-1; 10 bases map to TRBD2. CDR3 sequence reads: CASSFLAGVAEGQFF. The DNA for the CDR3 is TGTGCCAGCAGTTTCCTAGCGGGAGTAGCGGAAGGGCAGTTCTTC.